The 14 T cell receptor beta chains presented below share a single source sample, sequenced in a study of blood T cell repertoires in COVID-19. Repertoires were generated with immunoSEQ multiplex PCR, while TCRdb's copy carries only in-frame clones and drops some. The data contain fewer than 350,000 clones, approximately 81% of them seen just once; the ten biggest clones take up 1.9%. Specimen: PBMCs or T cells enriched from blood (not recorded which). These receptors came from a woman between 25 and 40 years old who had been exposed to COVID-19.

V is TRBV27 and J is TRBJ2-7; 7 bases fit TRBD2. This CDR3 contains 16 residues. The germline V gene encodes CDR1 MNHEY and CDR2 SMNVEV (reference sequence). V gave up 7 bases and J gave up 1 base; unmatched junction bases: 13. DNA of the CDR3: TGTGCCAGCACCCCACGGGGGGATCTACCTTCCTACGAGCAGTACTTC. It specifies CASTPRGDLPSYEQYF.

The chain couples TRBV7-8 to TRBJ1-2; TRBD1 might be the D (5 bases). The V gene lost 1 base and the J gene lost 8 bases, with 17 bases spanning the gap. The CDR3 has 15 amino acids. Per the germline V gene, CDR1 is SGHVS and CDR2 is FQNEAQ. CDR3 sequence reads: CASSLDGTSFGGYTF. CDR3 bases: TGTGCCAGCAGCTTAGATGGGACTAGTTTTGGAGGCTACACCTTC.

The chain links TRBV24-1 to TRBJ1-2; 7 positions agree with TRBD1. Unmatched junction bases numbered 16, after V lost 6 bases and J lost 4 bases. CDR3 length equals 17 residues. Looked up from germline, CDR1 is KGHDR and CDR2 is SFDVKD. CDR3 region: CATSYGLGEGQTYGYTF. CDR3 sequence (DNA): TGTGCCACCAGTTATGGGTTAGGAGAGGGACAGACCTATGGCTACACCTTC.

This clone is a singleton in its sample. This sequence joins TRBV30 and TRBJ2-1; D possibly corresponds to TRBD2 (6 bases). The V gene's germline CDR1 is GTSNPN and CDR2 SVGIG (reference sequence). Trimming removed 4 bases at V and 7 bases at J, with 11 bases between. The CDR3 has 12 residues. This CDR3 is CAWMGGTNEQFF. CDR3 coding DNA: TGTGCCTGGATGGGCGGGACTAATGAGCAGTTCTTC.

This clone has a single count. V is TRBV7-9 and J is TRBJ1-2; D possibly corresponds to TRBD1 (5 bases). The germline V gene encodes CDR1 SEHNR and CDR2 FQNEAQ (reference sequence). The germline V and J ends were trimmed by 11 bases and 3 bases, with 16 bases remaining between them. The CDR3 spans 13 residues. In DNA form, the CDR3 reads TGTGCCGTGGGGGAGGGGAACGACTATGGCTACACCTTC. Protein sequence: CAVGEGNDYGYTF. The full variable domain, rest sourced from reference TRBV7-9 and TRBJ1-2, is DTGVSQNPRHKITKRGQNVTFRCDPISEHNRLYWYRQTLGQGPEFLTYFQNEAQLEKSRLLSDRFSAERPKGSFSTLEIQRTEQGDSAMYLCAVGEGNDYGYTFGSGTRLTVV.

The CDR3 here is CASSASGGELFNEKLFF. CDR3 coding DNA: TGTGCCAGCAGTGCTAGCGGGGGCGAGCTCTTTAATGAAAAACTGTTTTTT. This sequence joins TRBV28 and TRBJ1-4; a weak D match, TRBD1 (6 bases). Germline values: CDR1 MDHEN, CDR2 SYDVKM. The CDR3 loop spans 17 amino acids. V was shortened by 5 bases and J by 4 bases, with 20 bases between the two germline ends.

The chain recombines TRBV15 with TRBJ1-6; possible D gene TRBD1, 6 bases. V was pared by 8 bases and J by 9 bases, with 17 bases between. CDR3 length: 14 amino acids. Germline CDR1 reads LNHNV; CDR2 reads YYDKDF (reference sequence). The chain's CDR3 is CATAKTGAVSPLHF. As DNA, the CDR3 is TGTGCCACCGCCAAGACAGGAGCAGTTTCACCCCTCCACTTT.

This clone occurred a few times. For the CDR3, the DNA is TGTGCCAGCAGCTTAGTTACAGGCGTCCCAGATACGCAGTATTTT. Protein: CASSLVTGVPDTQYF. V is TRBV7-2 and J is TRBJ2-3; perhaps TRBD1 as D (5 bases). From germline, CDR1 is SGHTA and CDR2 FQGNSA. V lost 1 base and J 4 bases, leaving 12 bases between the germline ends. CDR3 length equals 15 residues.

This chain uses TRBV3-1 (or the pseudogene TRBV3-2) with TRBJ2-1; D is perhaps TRBD1 (5 bases). The V gene lost 4 bases and the J gene lost 2 bases, with 12 bases spanning the gap. Germline loops: CDR1 LGHDT, CDR2 YNNKEL (reference sequence). The CDR3 totals 15 residues. CDR3 DNA sequence: TGTGCCAGCAGCCTCGACAGTGGCGCCTACAATGAGCAGTTCTTC. Its translation is CASSLDSGAYNEQFF.

The V call is TRBV30, the J call TRBJ1-6; possible D gene TRBD1, 6 bases. There are 15 residues in the CDR3. In germline, CDR1 is GTSNPN, CDR2 SVGIG (reference sequence). The V end lost 5 bases, the J end lost 5 bases, and 16 bases lay between the germline ends. The CDR3 region has the DNA TGTGCCTGGCTGGGGATGGGGGGGCATAATTCACCCCTCCACTTT. As protein: CAWLGMGGHNSPLHF.

The chain combines TRBV5-8 with TRBJ1-1; D call uncertain. The CDR3 spans 13 residues. The germline CDR1 and CDR2 sequences are SGHTS and YDEGEE. Between the trimmed V and J ends, which lost 2 bases and 7 bases, there was a span of 12 bases. CDR3 sequence: CASSFGEIGEAFF. The CDR3 DNA follows: TGTGCCAGCAGCTTCGGGGAAATAGGTGAAGCTTTCTTT.

The chain employs TRBV5-1 and TRBJ1-1, with TRBD1 matching over 8 bases. The CDR3 totals 15 residues. Germline lookup yields CDR1 SGHRS and CDR2 YFSETQ. V trimming: 0 bases; J trimming: 3 bases; junction bases outside the gene matches: 4. The CDR3 spells CASSLGTGLDTEAFF. The CDR3 DNA reads as TGCGCCAGCAGCTTGGGGACAGGGTTGGACACTGAAGCTTTCTTT.

This clone was found once. The chain employs TRBV4-2 and TRBJ1-6; TRBD1 agrees at 7 bases. The CDR3 is 15 amino acids. The trim removed 4 bases at V and 6 bases at J, leaving 6 bases unmatched. CDR1 and CDR2 (germline): LGHNA, YNFKEQ. The CDR3 DNA reads as TGTGCCAGCAGCCTGATAAGGGACAGTAATTCACCCCTCCACTTT. This codes for CASSLIRDSNSPLHF.

In regard to this clone: Other DNA sequences in this sample translate to the same CDR3. The chain links TRBV3-1 (or the pseudogene TRBV3-2) to TRBJ2-1; D possibly corresponds to TRBD2 (6 bases). The V end was cut by 0 bases, the J end by 1 base, with 7 bases between. CDR1 LGHDT and CDR2 YNNKEL come from the germline V gene (reference sequence). The CDR3 length is 15 residues. DNA for the CDR3: TGTGCCAGCAGCCAAGACCGGGGGTCCTACAATGAGCAGTTCTTC. Translating gives CASSQDRGSYNEQFF.